This TCR beta chain was captured by sequencing in a study of cytomegalovirus exposure and HLA in healthy donors (dated by TCRdb to 2016 to 2017). Regarding the study in general: According to an earlier analysis of several hundred of the donors, roughly 180 million T cells yielded some 110 million unique TCR beta sequences and less than 300 Gb of sequence data. An early release that covered more than 550 HLA-typed donors contained 250 to 350 gigabases of sequencing data and 85 million to 100 million unique TCR sequences. The genetic ancestry cluster associated with self-reported Caucasian donors included about four fifths of the 398 genotyped donors. The study aimed to test whether signatures of past pathogen exposure could be identified by cataloging public T cell receptors. The study used immunosequencing to profile the T cell repertoires of more than 650 subjects and linked those repertoires to cytomegalovirus serostatus. A separate validation cohort of more than 100 different subjects was used in addition to the approximately 670-subject first cohort. The study combined high-throughput TCR immunosequencing, statistical association of individual TCRs with disease status, and machine learning to predict cytomegalovirus infection status. A later analysis re-analyzed previously published TCR beta repertoires from roughly 600 donors and added high-resolution HLA genotyping to study TCR occurrence patterns. In the later analysis, no new phenotypic data were used to find candidate immune exposures; instead, reliance was placed on TCR beta sequences and their occurrence across donors. To decide whether each TCR beta V gene segment behaved as functional or pseudogenic, an earlier analysis of several hundred of the donors relied on high-throughput TCR beta sequencing. Alongside the repertoire data, information on donor age, sex, ethnicity and CMV serostatus was compiled. Genome-wide SNP genotypes for about 60% of the 666 donors were used in a later genetic analysis, which treated that subset as a discovery cohort. Every discovery cohort repertoire had been produced on one sequencing platform. Both class I and class II loci were covered by HLA typing, at four-digit resolution. Typing coverage varied by locus: roughly 629-640 donors for A, B, C, DRB1 and DQB1; roughly 510 for DQA1; around 570 for DPA1; 450 to 480 for DPB1. Four to six DR-DQ haplotypes were handled as single units for association and clustering, since linkage in the cohort was strong. On average, roughly 240,000 unique TCR beta nucleotide sequences were sequenced per donor among 350 to 400 genotyped donors of the cohort, with roughly 18% of those sequences being non-productive.

Library construction relied on the immunoSEQ multiplex PCR assay. For the multiplex PCR, a mixture combining 60 forward primers for TCR Vbeta segments and 13 reverse primers for TCR Jbeta segments was used. A multiplex PCR assay on genomic DNA amplified the CDR3 region of rearranged TCR beta genes. The amplified TCR beta libraries were sequenced on the Illumina HiSeq System as 87-base-pair reads. The published analysis was carried out like this. In a later analysis, roughly 80 million unique TCR beta chains were counted across the roughly 700 repertoires, and approximately 11 million of these chains were shared by at least two donors. A nearest-neighbor algorithm error-corrected the raw reads and collapsed the reads into unique sequences, merging closely related sequences to remove PCR and sequencing errors. CDR3 sequences were aligned to IMGT reference sequences to assign V, D and J gene segments. For a sequence to be retained, a match of at least six nucleotides was required to both a V gene segment and a J gene segment. A rearrangement was called productive if the CDR3 had no stop codons and remained in frame with V and J, and every other rearrangement was called non-productive. Following IMGT convention, CDR3 was defined as the stretch from the second conserved V-encoded cysteine to the conserved J-encoded phenylalanine. The earlier analysis of approximately 590 of the donors excluded any sequence lacking an unambiguous match to a single V gene segment. In an earlier analysis of roughly 500 of the donors, V segments were called functional above 56.7% productive rearrangements and were called segregating when the between-donor standard deviation exceeded 5%. A statistical classification framework was developed to diagnose cytomegalovirus status using the catalog of TCR beta chain sequences. V and J gene assignment, in a later analysis, came from comparing TCR nucleotide sequences with IMGT/GENE-DB human TR gene sequences. Using the TCRdist pipeline, a later analysis assigned CDR3 sequences along with most-parsimonious VDJ recombination scenarios. In a later analysis, every TCR beta chain was defined by the combination of its CDR3 amino acid sequence and its V-gene family, and reads without a unique V-gene family were dropped. As a way to deal with suspected cross-contamination and a sequencing artifact, a later analysis dropped nearly 600 nucleotide sequences that were highly shared and had low generation probability. For each public chain, a later analysis derived a clonal expansion index from normalized ranks of inferred template counts within each repertoire. In a later analysis, generation probabilities were computed with a VDJ recombination model fitted to out-of-frame rearrangements, and the resulting probabilities were checked against IGoR. A later analysis scored TCR-TCR, TCR-HLA and TCR-CMV co-occurrence with hypergeometric tests, applying a repertoire-size bias correction to TCR pairs. False discovery rates were estimated in a later analysis by permuting HLA or CMV assignments 20 times. In a later analysis, co-occurring TCRs were grouped using DBSCAN, with TCRdist sequence similarity added in when clustering inside HLA-allele-positive subsets. Repertoires with fewer than 30,000 or more than 120,000 public chains were left out of co-occurrence clustering, as were roughly five repertoires with anomalous nucleotide sharing. TCRdb carries this immuneACCESS record with in-frame sequences only. Its versions omit some clonotypes, under half of them owing to an unresolved V gene in the studies checked, with the rest unexplained. V, J and clone size reflect that table, while D and trimming were determined from the DNA. For this sample there are under 200,000 clones; 80% appear just once. The ten biggest clones cover roughly 1.3% of the sample.

V trim: 6 bases; J trim: 4 bases; unmatched bases: 9. CDR1 and CDR2 were assigned from the germline V gene as MDHEN and SYDVKM. The cysteine opens and the phenylalanine closes a CDR3 of 16 amino acids. Only the CDR3 region is kept as DNA, spanning 48 bases read in frame from base 1. Study-level results and caveats: Broadly in line with IMGT annotations, most TCR beta V segments showed up in productive rearrangements about 87% or about 30% of the time in an earlier analysis of around 600 of the donors. An association between a missense DCLRE1C variant and V-gene and J-gene trimming of TCR beta chains was found in a later genetic analysis and replicated in an independent cohort. Because some donors lacked HLA typing at each locus, the association tests relied only on the typed subset. Because counts were too low, about 17 rarely observed V segments, including chromosome 9 orphons, were excluded from the earlier analysis of 587 of the donors. Correlated functional status among segregating V segments might be attributable to linkage disequilibrium, but an unknown experimental factor could not be ruled out. Because the 87-base-pair reads could not distinguish some IMGT-functional V segments, including TRBV6-2 and TRBV6-3, those segments were excluded. A later analysis found that HLA-associated TCR beta chains were more clonally expanded and had lower generation probabilities than equally common non-associated chains. In a later genetic analysis, fewer N-insertions in productive TCRs were reported among donors in an Asian-associated ancestry cluster than the roughly 710-donor mean. Most CMV-associated TCR beta chains appeared to be HLA-restricted in a later analysis, and the HLA associations seemed to be driven largely by CMV exposure. The study listed approximately 160 TCR beta chains as associated with cytomegalovirus. The classifier was reported to diagnose cytomegalovirus status with high specificity and sensitivity in both the original and validation cohorts. A later analysis associated about 17,000 TCR beta sequences with specific HLA alleles at a false discovery rate of 0.05. Presence/absence analyses assumed roughly uniform sequencing depth across donors, an assumption that may not hold. The cohort was sequenced for TCR beta chains only, and without alpha or paired-chain data the features that could be detected were limited. A group of highly shared sequence variants was considered likely to be a technical artifact of the sequencing pipeline. Most TCR sequences were seen in very few donors, while some public TCRs were found in many individuals. Strong co-occurrence of HLA alleles, especially DR and DQ, made assigning TCR associations to individual alleles difficult. A few of the identified cytomegalovirus-associated TCR beta chains were confirmed in vitro to be specific for cytomegalovirus antigens. A further reported finding was that TCR beta sequences accurately predicted the HLA-A and HLA-B alleles for most subjects in the first cohort. CMV serostatus was the only immune exposure information available for the cohort. A later analysis reported that several top co-occurrence clusters appeared linked to parvovirus B19, influenza, CMV and Epstein-Barr virus. In a later analysis, the rate of TCR association differed among HLA loci, with DRB1 alleles having the most associated TCRs and HLA-C alleles having the fewest. It was suggested by the authors that the approach could potentially be generalized to other disease states and immunological phenotypes.

Notes on this clone: Its antigen target is currently unknown. No per-base quality is available; no much larger clone lies one base away.

The cohort consisted of 600 or so healthy bone marrow donors. At the time of sampling, every cohort member was nominally healthy, though immune exposures that went unrecorded were likely present. The donor tested CMV seronegative and was one of the 352 seronegative cohort members. A peripheral blood sample was collected from each donor, and TCR beta sequencing was performed on peripheral blood mononuclear cells. Genomic DNA was extracted from the blood cell samples with the Qiagen DNeasy Blood Extraction Kit. The receptor's source is a man aged 30 to 39 in good health and CMV-seronegative. The sequenced material came from PBMCs. The chain links TRBV28 with TRBJ2-1, with 10 bases aligning to TRBD2. The nucleotides are TGTGCCAGCAGGGTCCCTAGCGGGGGAGATTACAATGAGCAGTTCTTC. Its protein is CASRVPSGGDYNEQFF. With all but the CDR3 taken from the reference TRBV28 and TRBJ2-1 genes, the full variable domain is: DVKVTQSSRYLVKRTGEKVFLECVQDMDHENMFWYRQDPGLGLRLIYFSYDVKMKEKGDIPEGYSVSREKKERFSLILESASTNQTSMYLCASRVPSGGDYNEQFFGPGTRLTVL.